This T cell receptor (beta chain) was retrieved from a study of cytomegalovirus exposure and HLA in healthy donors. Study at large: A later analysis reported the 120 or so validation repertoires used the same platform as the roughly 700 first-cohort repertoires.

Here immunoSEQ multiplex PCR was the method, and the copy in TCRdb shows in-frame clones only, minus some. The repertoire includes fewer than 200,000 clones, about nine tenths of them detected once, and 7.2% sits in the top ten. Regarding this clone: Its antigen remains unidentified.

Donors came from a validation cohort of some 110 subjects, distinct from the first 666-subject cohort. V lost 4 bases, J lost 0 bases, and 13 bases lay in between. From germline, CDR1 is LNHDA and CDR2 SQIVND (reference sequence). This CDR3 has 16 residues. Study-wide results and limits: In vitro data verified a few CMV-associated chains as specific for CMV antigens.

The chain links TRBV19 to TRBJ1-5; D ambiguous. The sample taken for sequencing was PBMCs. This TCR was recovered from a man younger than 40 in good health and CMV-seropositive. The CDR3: CASSTGRFYSNQPQHF. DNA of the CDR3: TGTGCCAGTAGTACGGGCAGGTTTTATAGCAATCAGCCCCAGCATTTT.